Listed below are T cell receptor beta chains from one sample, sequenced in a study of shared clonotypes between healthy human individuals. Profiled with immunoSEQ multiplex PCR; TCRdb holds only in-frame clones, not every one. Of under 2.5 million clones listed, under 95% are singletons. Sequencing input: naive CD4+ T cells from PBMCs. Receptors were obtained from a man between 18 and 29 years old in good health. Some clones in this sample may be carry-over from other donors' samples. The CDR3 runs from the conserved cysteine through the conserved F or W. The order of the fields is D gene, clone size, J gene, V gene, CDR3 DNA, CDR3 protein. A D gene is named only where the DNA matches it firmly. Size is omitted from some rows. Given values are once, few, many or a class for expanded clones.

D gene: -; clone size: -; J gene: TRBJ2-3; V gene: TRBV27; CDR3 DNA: TGTGCCAGCAGTTCCCCAGATACGCAGTATTTT; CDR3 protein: CASSSPDTQYF
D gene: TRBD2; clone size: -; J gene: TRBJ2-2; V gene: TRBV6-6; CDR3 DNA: TGTGCCAGCAGTTCGGGGACTAGTAGGTCCGGGGAGCTGTTTTTT; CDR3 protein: CASSSGTSRSGELFF
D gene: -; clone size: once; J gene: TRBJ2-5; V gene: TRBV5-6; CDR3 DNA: TGTGCCAGTCATGGGGTGGGCTGGCCAGAGACCCAGTACTTC; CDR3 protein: CASHGVGWPETQYF
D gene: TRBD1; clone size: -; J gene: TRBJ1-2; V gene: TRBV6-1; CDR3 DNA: TGTGCCAGCAGCCCCGACAGGGTGAATGGCTACACCTTC; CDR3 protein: CASSPDRVNGYTF
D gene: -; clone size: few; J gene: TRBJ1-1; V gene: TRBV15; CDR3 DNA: TGTGCCACCAGCAGAGATCAGAACACTGAAGCTTTCTTT; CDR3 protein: CATSRDQNTEAFF
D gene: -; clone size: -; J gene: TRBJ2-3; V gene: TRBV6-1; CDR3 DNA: TGTGCCAGCAGTGAACTGGCCCGGGGGAGAGGAGATACGCAGTATTTT; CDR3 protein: CASSELARGRGDTQYF
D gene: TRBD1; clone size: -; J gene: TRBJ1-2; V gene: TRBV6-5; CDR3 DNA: TGTGCCAGCAGTTACCAGGACAGGTTTGGCTACACCTTC; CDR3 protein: CASSYQDRFGYTF
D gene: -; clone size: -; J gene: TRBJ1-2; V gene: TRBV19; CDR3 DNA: TGTGCCAGCCGAGACAGAGTCTATGGCTACACCTTC; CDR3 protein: CASRDRVYGYTF
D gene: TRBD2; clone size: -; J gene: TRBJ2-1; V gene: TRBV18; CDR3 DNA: TGTGCCAGCTCACCAGTAGGGAACGCCTTGACTAGCGGGAGCTCTAATGAGCAGTTCTTC; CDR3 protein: CASSPVGNALTSGSSNEQFF
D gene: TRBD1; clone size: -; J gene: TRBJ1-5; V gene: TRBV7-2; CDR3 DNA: TGTGCCAGCAGGCAGGGGGCCAGCAATCAGCCCCAGCATTTT; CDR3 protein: CASRQGASNQPQHF
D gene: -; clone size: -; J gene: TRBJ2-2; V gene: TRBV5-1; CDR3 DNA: TGCGCCAGCAGCCCGGCGGGACAGAACACCGGGGAGCTGTTTTTT; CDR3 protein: CASSPAGQNTGELFF
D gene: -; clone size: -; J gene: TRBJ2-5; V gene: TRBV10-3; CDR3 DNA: TGTGCCATCAGTGAGGGCCAGGTCCAAGAGACCCAGTACTTC; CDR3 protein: CAISEGQVQETQYF
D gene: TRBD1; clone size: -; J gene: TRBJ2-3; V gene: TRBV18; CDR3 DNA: TGTGCCAGCTCACTACAGACAGGGGCCGGAGATACGCAGTATTTT; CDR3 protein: CASSLQTGAGDTQYF
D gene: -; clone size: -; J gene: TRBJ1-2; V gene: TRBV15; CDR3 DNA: TGTGCCACCAGCAGAGATGTTGGGACCGGGGGTGATGGCTACACCTTC; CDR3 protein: CATSRDVGTGGDGYTF
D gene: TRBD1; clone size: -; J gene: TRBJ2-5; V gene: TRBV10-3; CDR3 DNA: TGTGCCATCAGTGAGTGGGCAGGGGGCGGGGAGACCCAGTACTTC; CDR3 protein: CAISEWAGGGETQYF
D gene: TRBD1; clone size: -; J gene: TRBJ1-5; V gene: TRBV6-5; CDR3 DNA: TGTGCCAGCAGTTACCGGCAGGGGGGAAATCAGCCCCAGCATTTT; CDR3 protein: CASSYRQGGNQPQHF
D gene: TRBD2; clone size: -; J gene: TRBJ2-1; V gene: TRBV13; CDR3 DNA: TGTGCCAGCAGCTGGTATAGCGGGAGCGTCGTCAATGAGCAGTTCTTC; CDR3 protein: CASSWYSGSVVNEQFF
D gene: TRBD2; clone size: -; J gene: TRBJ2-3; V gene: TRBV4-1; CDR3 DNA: TGCGCCAGCAGCAAAAGTCCCCCTAGCGGAGACACAGATACGCAGTATTTT; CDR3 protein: CASSKSPPSGDTDTQYF
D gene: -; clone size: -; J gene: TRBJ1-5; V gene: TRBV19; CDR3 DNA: TGTGCCAGTAATCCACCAGGGGCTTTTCAGCCCCAGCATTTT; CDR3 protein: CASNPPGAFQPQHF
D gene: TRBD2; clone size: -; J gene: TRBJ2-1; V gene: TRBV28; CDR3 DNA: TGTGCCAGCAGTCTTACTAGCGGGAGAAAGGATACTGAGTTCTTC; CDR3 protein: CASSLTSGRKDTEFF
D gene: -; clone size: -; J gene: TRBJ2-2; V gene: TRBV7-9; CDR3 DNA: TGTGCCAGCAGCGTACAGGGAAGTCACACCGGGGAGCTGTTTTTT; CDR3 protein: CASSVQGSHTGELFF
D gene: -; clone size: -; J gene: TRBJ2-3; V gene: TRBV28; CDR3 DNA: TGTGCCAGCAGTTTAGTGGGAGGAACAGATACGCAGTATTTT; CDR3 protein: CASSLVGGTDTQYF
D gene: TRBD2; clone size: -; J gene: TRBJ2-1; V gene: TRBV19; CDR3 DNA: TGTGCCAGTAGTATAGATCGGGGAACTAGCGGGAGGGGTGGTGAGCAGTTCTTC; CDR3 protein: CASSIDRGTSGRGGEQFF
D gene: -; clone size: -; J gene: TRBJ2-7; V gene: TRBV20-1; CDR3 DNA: TGCAGTGCTAGAGATCTGTCCGAGCAGTACTTC; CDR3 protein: CSARDLSEQYF
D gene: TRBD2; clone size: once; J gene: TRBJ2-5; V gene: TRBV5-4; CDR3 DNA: TGTGCCAGCAGCCAGGGACTAGCCCAAGAGACCCAGTACTTC; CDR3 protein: CASSQGLAQETQYF
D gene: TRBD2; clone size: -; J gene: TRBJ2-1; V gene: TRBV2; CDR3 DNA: TGTGCCAGCAGTGCTAGCGGCCCCCACAATGAGCAGTTCTTC; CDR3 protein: CASSASGPHNEQFF
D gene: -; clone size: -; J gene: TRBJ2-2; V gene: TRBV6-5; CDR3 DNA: TGTGCCAGCAGTTACAATAGTAGGCCGGACACCGGGGAGCTGTTTTTT; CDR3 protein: CASSYNSRPDTGELFF
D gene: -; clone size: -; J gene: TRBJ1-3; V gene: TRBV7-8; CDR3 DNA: TGTGCCAGCAGCCCCACAACAGGGTCTCAAAACACCATATATTTT; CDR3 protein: CASSPTTGSQNTIYF
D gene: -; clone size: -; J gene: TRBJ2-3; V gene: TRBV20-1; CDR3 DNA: TGCAGTGCTACGAGCACAGATACGCAGTATTTT; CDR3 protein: CSATSTDTQYF
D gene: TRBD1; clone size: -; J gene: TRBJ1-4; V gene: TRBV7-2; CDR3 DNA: TGTGCCAGCAGCTTATCGGGACAGGGAGGCGAAAAACTGTTTTTT; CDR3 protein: CASSLSGQGGEKLFF
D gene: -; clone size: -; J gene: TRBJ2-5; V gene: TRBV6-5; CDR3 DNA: TGTGCCAGCAGGAACCGAACAGGGGGGGAGGAGACCCAGTACTTC; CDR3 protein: CASRNRTGGEETQYF
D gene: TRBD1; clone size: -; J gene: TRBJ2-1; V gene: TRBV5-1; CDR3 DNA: TGCGCCAGCAGACGACAGGGCAGCTCCTACAATGAGCAGTTCTTC; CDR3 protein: CASRRQGSSYNEQFF
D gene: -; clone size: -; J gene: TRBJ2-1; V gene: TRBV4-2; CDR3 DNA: TGTGCCAGCAGCCAAGACGGGACCTCCCGGTACAATGAGCAGTTCTTC; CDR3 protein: CASSQDGTSRYNEQFF
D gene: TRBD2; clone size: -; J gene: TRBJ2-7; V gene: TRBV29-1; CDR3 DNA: TGCAGCGTTGGGGGTGGAGCGGGGGTCTACGAGCAGTACTTC; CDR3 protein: CSVGGGAGVYEQYF
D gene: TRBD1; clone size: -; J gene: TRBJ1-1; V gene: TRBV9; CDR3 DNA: TGTGCCAGCAGCGTAGTCCCAGGGGGGGACACTGAAGCTTTCTTT; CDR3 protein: CASSVVPGGDTEAFF
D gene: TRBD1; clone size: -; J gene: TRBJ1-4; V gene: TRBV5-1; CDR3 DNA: TGCGCCAGCAGCGCGACGACAGGGAGAGGGGAAAAACTGTTTTTT; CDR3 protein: CASSATTGRGEKLFF
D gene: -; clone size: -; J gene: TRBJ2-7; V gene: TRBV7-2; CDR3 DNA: TGTGCCAGCAGCTTAGCGGGAATTCAAGCCTACGAGCAGTACTTC; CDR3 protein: CASSLAGIQAYEQYF
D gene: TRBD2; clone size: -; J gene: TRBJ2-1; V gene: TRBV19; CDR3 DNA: TGTGCCAGTACGACTAGCGGGGGACGAAGCTCCTACAATGAGCAGTTCTTC; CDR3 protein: CASTTSGGRSSYNEQFF
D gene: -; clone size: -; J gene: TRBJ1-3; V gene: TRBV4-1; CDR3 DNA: TGCGCCAGCAGCCGAGGTTCCCAGGGAGAATCTGGAAACACCATATATTTT; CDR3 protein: CASSRGSQGESGNTIYF
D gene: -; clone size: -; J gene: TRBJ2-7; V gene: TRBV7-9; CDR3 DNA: TGTGCCAGCAGCCGGAGCTCCTACGAGCAGTACTTC; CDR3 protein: CASSRSSYEQYF
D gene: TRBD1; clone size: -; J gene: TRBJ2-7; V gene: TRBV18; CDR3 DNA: TGTGCCAGCTCACCTACAGGGGCCGGGTTCCTGCCTCGCGAGCAGTACTTC; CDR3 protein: CASSPTGAGFLPREQYF
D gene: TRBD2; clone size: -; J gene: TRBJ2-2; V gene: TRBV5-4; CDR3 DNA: TGTGCCAGCAGCTTGGGAGGACTAGCGGGTCCCACCGGGGAGCTGTTTTTT; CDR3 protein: CASSLGGLAGPTGELFF
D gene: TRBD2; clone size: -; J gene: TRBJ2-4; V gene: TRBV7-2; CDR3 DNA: TGTGCCAGCAGCGGGACTAGCGGGCATAAAAACATTCAGTACTTC; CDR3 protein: CASSGTSGHKNIQYF
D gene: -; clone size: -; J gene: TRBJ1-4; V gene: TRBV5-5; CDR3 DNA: TGTGCCAGCAGCTTGGAAGACACTTATACTGAAAAACTGTTTTTT; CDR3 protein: CASSLEDTYTEKLFF
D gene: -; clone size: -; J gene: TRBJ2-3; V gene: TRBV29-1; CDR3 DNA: TGCAGCGTGGGCAATGGGGCAGATACGCAGTATTTT; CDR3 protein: CSVGNGADTQYF
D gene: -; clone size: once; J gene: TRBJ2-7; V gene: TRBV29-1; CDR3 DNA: TGCAGCGTTCTCTACAGCCAAGGCCCCTCCTACGAGCAGTACTTC; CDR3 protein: CSVLYSQGPSYEQYF
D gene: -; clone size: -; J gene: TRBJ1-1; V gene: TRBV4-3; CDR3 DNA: TGCGCCAGCAGCCAAGAAGTGGGGCGAGGTGAAGCTTTCTTT; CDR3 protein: CASSQEVGRGEAFF
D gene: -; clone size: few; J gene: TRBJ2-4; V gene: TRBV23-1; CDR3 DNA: TGCGCCAGCAGTCCACTCCACATTCAGTACTTC; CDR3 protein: CASSPLHIQYF
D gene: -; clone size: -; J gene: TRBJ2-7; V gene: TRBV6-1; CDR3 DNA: TGTGCCAGCAGTGAAGACCTTCAGGGGCTCTGGGTCTTC; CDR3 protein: CASSEDLQGLWVF
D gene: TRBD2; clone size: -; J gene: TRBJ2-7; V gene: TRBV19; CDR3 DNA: TGTGCCAGTAGTAGGTTAGCGGGGTCCTCCTACGAGCAGTACTTC; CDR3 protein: CASSRLAGSSYEQYF
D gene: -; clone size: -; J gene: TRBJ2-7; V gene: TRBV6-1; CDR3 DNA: TGTGCCAGCACTATAACTCAATACGAGCAGTACTTC; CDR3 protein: CASTITQYEQYF
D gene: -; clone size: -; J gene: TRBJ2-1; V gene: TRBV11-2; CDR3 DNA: TGTGCCAGCAGCTTAGATTGGGCAGTCCGGGGCTACAATGAGCAGTTCTTC; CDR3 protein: CASSLDWAVRGYNEQFF
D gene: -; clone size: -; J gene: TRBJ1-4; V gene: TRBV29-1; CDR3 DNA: TGCAGCGTGGGAGGGACTGAAAAACTGTTTTTT; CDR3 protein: CSVGGTEKLFF
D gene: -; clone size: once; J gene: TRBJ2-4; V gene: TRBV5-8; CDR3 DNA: TGTGCCAGCAGCTTCCTAGGAGCCAAAAACATTCAGTACTTC; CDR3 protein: CASSFLGAKNIQYF
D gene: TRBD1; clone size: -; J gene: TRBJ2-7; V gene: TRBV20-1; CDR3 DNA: TGCAGTGCTTGGACAGGGGGCGAGCAGTACTTC; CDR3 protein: CSAWTGGEQYF
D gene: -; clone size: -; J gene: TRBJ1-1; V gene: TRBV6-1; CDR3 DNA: TGTGCCAGCAGTCCCTTACTGGAGGTGAACACTGAAGCTTTCTTT; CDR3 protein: CASSPLLEVNTEAFF
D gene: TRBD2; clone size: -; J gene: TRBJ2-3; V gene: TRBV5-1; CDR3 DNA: TGCGCCAGCAGCTTGGACGGACTAGCGTACGCGGCAGATACGCAGTATTTT; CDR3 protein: CASSLDGLAYAADTQYF
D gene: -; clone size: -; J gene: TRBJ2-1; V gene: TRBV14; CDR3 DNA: TGTGCCAGCAGCCAAGGGCGGGACAATGAGCAGTTCTTC; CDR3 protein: CASSQGRDNEQFF